A selection of T cell receptor beta chains follows, all from one sample in a study of blood T cell repertoires in COVID-19. Only in-frame clones appear in the TCRdb table, and some are missing; sequencing was by immunoSEQ multiplex PCR. The table includes more than 140,000 clones, around 90% detected once. What was sequenced was peripheral blood. Source of these receptors: a woman in her fifties or sixties with acute or convalescent COVID-19. Both conserved end residues are part of each CDR3. D genes are given only for firm matches. Clone size appears in some rows only: once, few, many, or a class for an expanded clone.

j_gene: TRBJ2-3
d_gene: TRBD1
abundance: NA
v_gene: TRBV6-5
CDR3aa: CASSYSDRRRTDTQYF
CDR3nt: TGTGCCAGCAGTTACTCGGACAGGCGGCGCACAGATACGCAGTATTTT

j_gene: TRBJ1-6
d_gene: TRBD1
abundance: NA
v_gene: TRBV2
CDR3aa: CASSSWDSDSPLHF
CDR3nt: TGTGCCAGCAGTTCCTGGGACAGCGATTCACCCCTCCACTTT

j_gene: TRBJ1-2
d_gene: TRBD1
abundance: NA
v_gene: TRBV4-1
CDR3aa: CASSQSYGTGRYGYTF
CDR3nt: TGCGCCAGCAGCCAATCTTACGGGACAGGGCGCTATGGCTACACCTTC

j_gene: TRBJ2-6
d_gene: NA
abundance: NA
v_gene: TRBV11-2
CDR3aa: CASLSGANVLTF
CDR3nt: TGTGCCAGCTTATCTGGGGCCAACGTCCTGACTTTC

j_gene: TRBJ1-2
d_gene: NA
abundance: NA
v_gene: TRBV6-1
CDR3aa: CASSELGGAYGYTF
CDR3nt: TGTGCCAGCAGTGAATTAGGGGGAGCGTATGGCTACACCTTC

j_gene: TRBJ2-2
d_gene: TRBD1
abundance: once
v_gene: TRBV19
CDR3aa: CASSIGTGGGGELFF
CDR3nt: TGTGCCAGTAGTATCGGGACAGGGGGCGGCGGGGAGCTGTTTTTT

j_gene: TRBJ1-2
d_gene: TRBD1
abundance: once
v_gene: TRBV19
CDR3aa: CASKNIPGTGYGYTF
CDR3nt: TGTGCCAGCAAAAACATCCCCGGGACAGGCTATGGCTACACCTTC

j_gene: TRBJ2-5
d_gene: TRBD1
abundance: NA
v_gene: TRBV5-1
CDR3aa: CASSTAQGAGETQYF
CDR3nt: TGCGCCAGCAGCACGGCTCAGGGGGCCGGGGAGACCCAGTACTTC

j_gene: TRBJ1-2
d_gene: NA
abundance: NA
v_gene: TRBV5-8
CDR3aa: CASSLLARPSTF
CDR3nt: TGTGCCAGCAGCTTGCTCGCCAGGCCCTCCACCTTC

j_gene: TRBJ1-2
d_gene: TRBD1
abundance: NA
v_gene: TRBV7-3
CDR3aa: CASSLSSSGGFGYTF
CDR3nt: TGTGCCAGCAGCTTAAGCTCGTCAGGGGGCTTTGGCTACACCTTC

j_gene: TRBJ1-4
d_gene: NA
abundance: NA
v_gene: TRBV18
CDR3aa: CASSPSGGANEKLFF
CDR3nt: TGTGCCAGCTCACCGAGCGGGGGGGCGAATGAAAAACTGTTTTTT

j_gene: TRBJ2-3
d_gene: NA
abundance: once
v_gene: TRBV5-1
CDR3aa: CASSLQASSTDTQYF
CDR3nt: TGCGCCAGCAGCTTACAGGCCTCGAGCACAGATACGCAGTATTTT

j_gene: TRBJ1-3
d_gene: NA
abundance: NA
v_gene: TRBV28
CDR3aa: CASSTTAGNTIYF
CDR3nt: TGTGCCAGCAGTACGACAGCAGGAAACACCATATATTTT

j_gene: TRBJ2-7
d_gene: TRBD1
abundance: NA
v_gene: TRBV18
CDR3aa: CASSSQGALYEQYF
CDR3nt: TGTGCCAGCTCATCACAGGGGGCCCTCTACGAGCAGTACTTC

j_gene: TRBJ2-3
d_gene: NA
abundance: NA
v_gene: TRBV5-1
CDR3aa: CASSFLGTQYF
CDR3nt: TGCGCCAGCAGCTTTCTCGGGACGCAGTATTTT

j_gene: TRBJ1-6
d_gene: NA
abundance: NA
v_gene: TRBV14
CDR3aa: CASSQRTAYNSPLHF
CDR3nt: TGTGCCAGCAGCCAAAGGACAGCTTATAATTCACCCCTCCACTTT

j_gene: TRBJ2-5
d_gene: NA
abundance: NA
v_gene: TRBV12-3/TRBV12-4
CDR3aa: CASSIYHQETQYF
CDR3nt: TGTGCCAGCAGTATCTACCACCAAGAGACCCAGTACTTC

j_gene: TRBJ2-2
d_gene: NA
abundance: NA
v_gene: TRBV7-2
CDR3aa: CASSLAPVTTGELFF
CDR3nt: TGTGCCAGCAGCTTAGCACCAGTTACCACCGGGGAGCTGTTTTTT

j_gene: TRBJ2-3
d_gene: TRBD1
abundance: NA
v_gene: TRBV10-3
CDR3aa: CAASNQISGTGTDTQYF
CDR3nt: TGTGCCGCCAGCAACCAAATTTCGGGGACAGGCACAGATACGCAGTATTTT

j_gene: TRBJ1-5
d_gene: NA
abundance: NA
v_gene: TRBV28
CDR3aa: CASSLINQPQHF
CDR3nt: TGTGCCAGCAGTTTAATAAATCAGCCCCAGCATTTT

j_gene: TRBJ2-4
d_gene: NA
abundance: NA
v_gene: TRBV11-1
CDR3aa: CASRGGAKNIQYF
CDR3nt: TGTGCCAGCAGGGGAGGTGCCAAAAACATTCAGTACTTC

j_gene: TRBJ1-1
d_gene: TRBD1
abundance: NA
v_gene: TRBV10-3
CDR3aa: CAINGQGNTEAFF
CDR3nt: TGTGCCATCAACGGACAGGGTAATACTGAAGCTTTCTTT

j_gene: TRBJ2-2
d_gene: NA
abundance: NA
v_gene: TRBV15
CDR3aa: CATSRGDSLGGELFF
CDR3nt: TGTGCCACCAGCAGAGGGGACTCCCTGGGCGGGGAGCTGTTTTTT

j_gene: TRBJ2-4
d_gene: NA
abundance: NA
v_gene: TRBV3-1/TRBV3-2
CDR3aa: CASTFLGQNIQYF
CDR3nt: TGTGCCAGCACATTCTTGGGGCAAAACATTCAGTACTTC

j_gene: TRBJ1-2
d_gene: NA
abundance: NA
v_gene: TRBV25-1
CDR3aa: CASSETGFDYGYTF
CDR3nt: TGTGCCAGCAGTGAAACAGGGTTCGACTATGGCTACACCTTC

j_gene: TRBJ2-3
d_gene: NA
abundance: NA
v_gene: TRBV7-2
CDR3aa: CASSPSGTDTQYF
CDR3nt: TGTGCCAGCAGCCCATCAGGGACAGATACGCAGTATTTT

j_gene: TRBJ2-1
d_gene: NA
abundance: few
v_gene: TRBV9
CDR3aa: CASSVTGSSYNEQFF
CDR3nt: TGTGCCAGCAGCGTAACGGGGAGCTCCTACAATGAGCAGTTCTTC

j_gene: TRBJ1-3
d_gene: NA
abundance: few
v_gene: TRBV5-1
CDR3aa: CASRTGFSGNTIYF
CDR3nt: TGCGCCAGCAGAACAGGGTTCTCTGGAAACACCATATATTTT

j_gene: TRBJ1-2
d_gene: TRBD1
abundance: NA
v_gene: TRBV5-8
CDR3aa: CASSFTDRGHTGYTF
CDR3nt: TGTGCCAGCAGCTTCACGGACAGGGGTCATACTGGCTACACCTTC

j_gene: TRBJ1-1
d_gene: TRBD1
abundance: NA
v_gene: TRBV9
CDR3aa: CASSRQGDTEAFF
CDR3nt: TGTGCCAGCAGCCGACAGGGCGACACTGAAGCTTTCTTT

j_gene: TRBJ2-3
d_gene: NA
abundance: NA
v_gene: TRBV7-9
CDR3aa: CASSRIGQGGSTDTQYF
CDR3nt: TGTGCCAGCAGCCGCATAGGACAGGGAGGGTCGACAGATACGCAGTATTTT

j_gene: TRBJ1-1
d_gene: TRBD1
abundance: NA
v_gene: TRBV28
CDR3aa: CASRDRFKGPGAFF
CDR3nt: TGTGCCAGCAGGGACAGGTTCAAGGGACCGGGGGCTTTCTTT

j_gene: TRBJ2-3
d_gene: NA
abundance: NA
v_gene: TRBV6-6
CDR3aa: CASSPPADTQYF
CDR3nt: TGTGCCAGCAGTCCCCCCGCAGATACGCAGTATTTT

j_gene: TRBJ1-2
d_gene: TRBD1
abundance: NA
v_gene: TRBV7-9
CDR3aa: CASSLGQGAYYGYTF
CDR3nt: TGTGCCAGCAGCTTGGGACAGGGGGCGTATTATGGCTACACCTTC

j_gene: TRBJ1-2
d_gene: NA
abundance: NA
v_gene: TRBV7-2
CDR3aa: CASSLSSLYGYTF
CDR3nt: TGTGCCAGCAGCTTAAGTAGCCTCTATGGCTACACCTTC

j_gene: TRBJ1-2
d_gene: NA
abundance: NA
v_gene: TRBV1
CDR3aa: CTSVGQGAGADYGYTF
CDR3nt: NA

j_gene: TRBJ1-2
d_gene: NA
abundance: NA
v_gene: TRBV9
CDR3aa: CASSVGLAANYGYTF
CDR3nt: TGTGCCAGCAGCGTAGGGCTCGCGGCTAACTATGGCTACACCTTC